This TCR beta chain was observed in a study of long-term antiretroviral therapy in people with HIV. Study as a whole: There is a gap of about a decade between the earliest samples and the later 2015 immediate-ART recommendation.

From germline, CDR1 is MNHEY and CDR2 SMNVEV (reference sequence). There are 15 residues in the CDR3. Trimming took 3 bases from V and 8 from J, leaving 17 bases between them. An immunoSEQ assay, version v3.0, was performed at survey level. Assay used: immunoSEQ multiplex PCR; TCRdb lists only in-frame clones, some missing. The sample gives more than 15,000 clones, approximately 80% of which show up once; almost 9.5% is in the top ten. This specimen consisted of unsorted PBMCs, obtained 0.5 years before starting antiretroviral therapy. The chain has TRBV27 and TRBJ2-1; D is uncertain. The clonotype originates from a man younger than 30 with HIV. CDR3 residues: CASSFRSSLADEQFF. CDR3 DNA sequence: TGTGCCAGCAGTTTTCGAAGTTCCCTCGCTGATGAGCAGTTCTTC.